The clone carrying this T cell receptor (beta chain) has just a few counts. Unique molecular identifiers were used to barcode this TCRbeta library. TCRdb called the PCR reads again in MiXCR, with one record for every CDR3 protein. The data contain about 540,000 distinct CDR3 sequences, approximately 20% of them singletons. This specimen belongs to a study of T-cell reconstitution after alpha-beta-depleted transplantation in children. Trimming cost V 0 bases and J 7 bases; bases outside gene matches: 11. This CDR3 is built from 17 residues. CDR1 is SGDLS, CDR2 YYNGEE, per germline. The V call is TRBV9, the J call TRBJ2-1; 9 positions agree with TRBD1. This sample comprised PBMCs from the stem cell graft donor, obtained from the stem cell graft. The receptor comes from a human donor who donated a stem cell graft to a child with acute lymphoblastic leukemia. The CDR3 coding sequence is TGTGCCAGCAGCGTAGCGGGACAGGGACGGGGAGGGAATGAGCAGTTCTTC. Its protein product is CASSVAGQGRGGNEQFF. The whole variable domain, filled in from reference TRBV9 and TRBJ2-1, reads DSGVTQTPKHLITATGQRVTLRCSPRSGDLSVYWYQQSLDQGLQFLIQYYNGEERAKGNILERFSAQQFPDLHSELNLSSLELGDSALYFCASSVAGQGRGGNEQFFGPGTRLTVL.